Sequencing of this TCR beta chain was carried out in a study of blood T cell repertoires in COVID-19. Study details: PBMCs, B-cell-depleted T cells, or T cells were the source of the cDNA or gDNA that made up the material.

Original processing methods: Scientists estimated how many nucleated cells there were by amplifying reference gene primers. Using immunoSEQ multiplex PCR, the repertoire was profiled, and TCRdb retains in-frame clones only, with some absent. That table gives V, J and clone size, and the DNA gave D and trimming. The table has 88,000 or so clones, 85% to 90% seen once; the top ten hold 3.5% to 4%. V gave up 7 bases and J gave up 7 bases; unmatched junction bases: 24. Germline V gives CDR1 SGHAT, CDR2 FQNNGV. CDR3 length: 18 amino acids. This receptor was taken from a man in his 60s with acute or convalescent COVID-19. The sequenced sample was peripheral blood. The V call is TRBV11-2, the J call TRBJ1-1; 7 nucleotides align to TRBD1. CDR3 DNA sequence: TGTGCCAGCACCCCCGCCCCTCCCAGAGTAGGGGGCGGCGGTGAAGCTTTCTTT. Its translation is CASTPAPPRVGGGGEAFF.